This TCR beta chain emerged from a study of cytomegalovirus exposure and HLA in healthy donors. Study summary: An analysis done earlier identified more than 100 million unique TCR beta sequences from about 179 million T cells.

CDR1 is SGHRS, CDR2 YFSETQ, per germline. V gave up 0 bases and J gave up 3 bases, with 6 bases separating them. This CDR3 spans 13 amino acids. PCR amplification relied on 60 Vbeta primers (plus 13 Jbeta primers). In the study's own analysis: About 10 million shared chains were among around 80 million unique TCR beta chains counted in a later analysis. Profiling relied on immunoSEQ multiplex PCR, and the TCRdb table lists in-frame clones only, not all of them. Clone size and the V and J calls come from that table; the DNA yielded D and trimming. The table lists 160,000 or so clones, about four fifths of them singletons.

The gene calls are TRBV5-1 and TRBJ1-1; a weak D match, TRBD1 (5 bases). Sequencing used PBMCs. The receptor comes from a woman between 18 and 29 years old in good health and CMV-seropositive. In DNA, the CDR3 is TGCGCCAGCAGCTTGGTAGGGGACACTGAAGCTTTCTTT. This translates into CASSLVGDTEAFF.